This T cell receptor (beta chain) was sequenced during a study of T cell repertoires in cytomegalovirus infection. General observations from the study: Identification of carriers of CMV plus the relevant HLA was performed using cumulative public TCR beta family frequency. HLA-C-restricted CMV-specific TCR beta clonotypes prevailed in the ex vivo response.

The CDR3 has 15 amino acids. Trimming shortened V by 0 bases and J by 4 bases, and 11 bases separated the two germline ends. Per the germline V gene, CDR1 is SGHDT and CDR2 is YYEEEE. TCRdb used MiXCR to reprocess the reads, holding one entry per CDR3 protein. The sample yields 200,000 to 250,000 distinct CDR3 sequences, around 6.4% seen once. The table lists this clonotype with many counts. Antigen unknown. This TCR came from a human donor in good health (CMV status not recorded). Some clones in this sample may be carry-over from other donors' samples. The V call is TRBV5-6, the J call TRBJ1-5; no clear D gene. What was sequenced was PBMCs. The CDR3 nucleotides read TGTGCCAGCAGCTTGGGACCAGCTTTTAATCAGCCCCAGCATTTT. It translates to CASSLGPAFNQPQHF.